This T cell receptor beta chain emerged from a study of T cells in Graves' hyperthyroidism and ophthalmopathy. It was uncontrolled infection, other autoimmune disease, pregnancy or lactation that excluded patients. This clonotype was picked up a small number of times. No antigen is known for it. Findings of the study overall: Within blood appeared most thyroid clonotypes that had expanded above 0.001. The model predicted ophthalmopathy a median around six months before onset.

TCR beta CDR3 regions were amplified from RNA. A set of HTBI primers served as the primers for a first-round RT-PCR of the TCR CDR3. TCRdb independently ran MiXCR on the multiplex PCR reads; one entry per CDR3 protein. The sample lists 800,000 or so distinct CDR3 sequences, about two fifths occurring once. CDR1 is MNHEY and CDR2 is SVGAGI in the germline V gene. J was trimmed by 4 bases and V by 2 bases; bases with no gene match: 5. The CDR3 runs 15 residues. This chain joins TRBV6-5 and TRBJ2-5; 9 nucleotides match TRBD2. The sample taken for sequencing was blood. The clonotype comes from a man aged 18 to 30 with Graves' hyperthyroidism. The CDR3 bases are TGTGCCAGCAGTTACAAGGGACTAGCAGTAGAGACCCAGTACTTC. It specifies CASSYKGLAVETQYF.